This T cell receptor (beta chain) was recorded in a study of Tregs in tolerant kidney transplant recipients. Notes on the study in general: The most relevant donor-specific Treg TCRbeta repertoire apparently came from expansion with activated donor B cells.

A word on this clone: Its antigen is not identified. From the germline J gene comes the end of the CDR3, since the read stops 3 residues before it.

This table comes from immunoSEQ multiplex PCR, and its TCRdb copy is limited to in-frame clones, with some not included. The listing contains more than 45,000 clones. The CDR3 length is 13 residues. The V gene's germline CDR1 is SNHLY and CDR2 FYNNEI. The V end lost 7 bases, the J end lost 4 bases, and 10 bases lay between the germline ends. This rearrangement joins TRBV2 to TRBJ1-4; tentatively, D is TRBD1 (6 bases). Sequenced here: CD4+ T cells from blood, sampled before the transplant. This sequence was found in a human donor who received a combined kidney and bone marrow transplant. CDR3 bases read: TGTGCCAGCATGAGACAGGTTAATGAAAAA. The encoded protein is CASMRQVNEK. The entire CDR3 sequence reads CASMRQVNEKLFF.